These T cell receptor beta chains were read from a single sample in a study of blood T cell repertoires in COVID-19. Repertoires were generated with immunoSEQ multiplex PCR, while TCRdb's copy carries only in-frame clones and drops some. The repertoire has under 150,000 clones, more than 75% of them found once; the top ten carry around 3.4%. The sample comprised peripheral blood. These receptors originate from a man aged 40-50 years with acute or convalescent COVID-19. Each CDR3 is given with its conserved first and last residue. The D gene is left open where the match is weak. Size is omitted from some rows. Given values are once, few, many or a class for expanded clones.

abundance | j_gene | v_gene | d_gene | CDR3aa | CDR3nt
. | TRBJ2-7 | TRBV6-2/TRBV6-3 | . | CASSRGDYEQYF | TGTGCCAGCAGCCGCGGCGACTACGAGCAGTACTTC
. | TRBJ1-1 | TRBV3-1/TRBV3-2 | . | CASSQRNTEAFF | TGTGCCAGCAGCCAACGGAACACTGAAGCTTTCTTT
. | TRBJ2-3 | TRBV5-1 | TRBD2 | CASSTSGDITDTQYF | TGCGCCAGCAGCACGAGCGGGGATATAACAGATACGCAGTATTTT
. | TRBJ2-3 | TRBV5-1 | TRBD1 | CASSLDPGQTLNTDTQYF | TGCGCCAGCAGCTTGGACCCGGGACAGACGCTGAACACAGATACGCAGTATTTT
. | TRBJ2-2 | TRBV9 | . | CASSDASGGKAGELFF | TGTGCCAGCAGCGACGCATCGGGGGGCAAGGCCGGGGAGCTGTTTTTT
. | TRBJ2-1 | TRBV4-3 | TRBD2 | CASSLAGGPRNEQFF | TGCGCCAGCAGCCTAGCGGGGGGGCCTCGTAATGAGCAGTTCTTC
. | TRBJ2-7 | TRBV19 | TRBD1 | CASKDRASYEQYF | TGTGCCAGTAAAGACAGGGCTTCCTACGAGCAGTACTTC
. | TRBJ2-5 | TRBV25-1 | TRBD2 | CASSEVLAGSETQYF | TGTGCCAGCAGTGAGGTTCTAGCGGGCTCGGAGACCCAGTACTTC
. | TRBJ2-7 | TRBV7-2 | TRBD2 | CASRSTSGGPGEQYF | TGTGCCAGCAGAAGTACTAGCGGCGGGCCCGGGGAGCAGTACTTC
once | TRBJ2-3 | TRBV12-3/TRBV12-4 | . | CASSLDTTDTQYF | TGTGCCAGCAGTTTGGACACCACAGATACGCAGTATTTT
. | TRBJ1-5 | TRBV27 | TRBD1 | CASGTGAQPQHF | TGTGCCAGCGGAACAGGGGCTCAGCCCCAGCATTTT
. | TRBJ2-3 | TRBV15 | TRBD2 | CATSTRAGAATDTQYF | TGTGCCACCAGCACCCGAGCGGGGGCGGCCACAGATACGCAGTATTTT
. | TRBJ2-7 | TRBV6-5 | TRBD2 | CASSGGADPEQYF | TGTGCCAGCAGCGGGGGGGCCGATCCCGAGCAGTACTTC
. | TRBJ1-1 | TRBV12-3/TRBV12-4 | . | CASSSRTVAFF | TGTGCCAGCAGTTCGAGGACAGTGGCTTTCTTT
. | TRBJ1-1 | TRBV5-1 | . | CASSTWGEGTEAFF | TGCGCCAGCAGCACCTGGGGGGAGGGGACTGAAGCTTTCTTT
. | TRBJ2-7 | TRBV5-6 | . | CASSLVALGVYEQYF | TGTGCCAGCAGCTTGGTGGCTCTGGGAGTATACGAGCAGTACTTC
. | TRBJ2-1 | TRBV24-1 | . | CATSDPSYNEQFF | TGTGCCACCAGTGATCCTAGTTACAATGAGCAGTTCTTC